Below are 29 T cell receptor beta chains sequenced from a single sample in a study of cytomegalovirus exposure and HLA in healthy donors. In the PCR, 60 Vbeta and 13 Jbeta primers were used. The table came from immunoSEQ multiplex PCR; TCRdb's copy has only in-frame clones and leaves some out. The data show some 130,000 clones, 80% seen once. Specimen: PBMCs. The source is a man aged 25-45 years in good health and CMV-seronegative.

The CDR3 DNA sequence: TGTGCCAGCAGCTCGGACAGCAACACTGAAGCTTTCTTT. It codes for CASSSDSNTEAFF. The chain carries TRBV5-8 and TRBJ1-1, with D maybe TRBD1 (6 bases). This CDR3 comprises 13 residues. V gave up 3 bases and J gave up 2 bases, with 8 bases separating them. Germline V gene data show CDR1 as SGHTS and CDR2 as YDEGEE.

Only a few counts were recorded for this clone. The rearrangement links TRBV28 to TRBJ2-3, with D perhaps TRBD1 (5 bases). The germline V gene has CDR1 MDHEN and CDR2 SYDVKM. CDR3 length: 13 amino acids. V lost 6 bases and J 4 bases, leaving 11 bases between the germline ends. As DNA, the CDR3 is TGTGCCAGCAGCTTGGGGCAGCCAGATACGCAGTATTTT. Translation gives CASSLGQPDTQYF.

The rearrangement uses TRBV7-2 and TRBJ2-1, with a weak D call TRBD2 (6 bases). Trimming took off 5 bases at V and 1 base at J, with 12 bases between the two ends. The CDR3 is 15 amino acids. Per germline, CDR1 SGHTA and CDR2 FQGNSA. CDR3 sequence (DNA): TGTGCCAGCAGCCAGGGAGCGGGTTCCTACAATGAGCAGTTCTTC. It is translated as CASSQGAGSYNEQFF. Looking up the rest from reference TRBV7-2 and TRBJ2-1 gives the full variable domain: GAGVSQSPSNKVTEKGKDVELRCDPISGHTALYWYRQSLGQGLEFLIYFQGNSAPDKSGLPSDRFSAERTGGSVSTLTIQRTQQEDSAVYLCASSQGAGSYNEQFFGPGTRLTVL.

The chain combines TRBV4-3 with TRBJ2-7, with TRBD1 identical over 8 bases. Per germline, CDR1 LGHNA and CDR2 YSLEER. V lost 1 base, J lost 5 bases, and 4 bases stayed unmatched. The CDR3 is 14 residues long. Here the CDR3 reads CASSQGQGANEQYF. Here the CDR3 DNA reads TGCGCCAGCAGCCAAGGGCAGGGGGCAAACGAGCAGTACTTC.

The chain recombines TRBV30 with TRBJ2-7; 9 bases are a match to TRBD1. The ends lost 6 bases at V and 4 bases at J; junction bases unmatched: 4. Germline loops: CDR1 GTSNPN, CDR2 SVGIG (reference sequence). The CDR3 contains 12 residues. CDR3 amino acids: CACGTGRYEQYF. CDR3 bases: TGTGCCTGTGGGACAGGGCGTTACGAGCAGTACTTC.

The chain has TRBV19 and TRBJ2-7; 7 positions match TRBD1. Germline loops: CDR1 LNHDA, CDR2 SQIVND (reference sequence). This CDR3 has 13 amino acids. Losses at the gene ends were 5 bases for V and 4 bases for J; bases not matched to a gene: 5. This CDR3 is CASSARQGYEQYF. The CDR3 coding sequence is TGTGCCAGTAGTGCTCGACAGGGATACGAGCAGTACTTC.

V gene TRBV5-6 combines with J gene TRBJ2-5, with a weak D call TRBD2 (5 bases). The CDR3 sequence is 14 residues long. Deletions cut 1 base from V and 5 bases from J, with 12 bases between. CDR1 SGHDT and CDR2 YYEEEE come from the germline V gene. CDR3 loop: CASSLNGVGETQYF. The CDR3 DNA reads TGTGCCAGCAGCTTGAACGGGGTTGGGGAGACCCAGTACTTC.

The rearrangement uses TRBV28 and TRBJ2-7, with TRBD2 identical over 14 bases. The CDR3 is made up of 16 amino acids. V shed 3 bases, J shed 12 bases, and the junction held 13 bases outside the gene matches. Per germline, CDR1 MDHEN and CDR2 SYDVKM. In nucleotides, the CDR3 is TGTGCCAGCAGTTTGGCGACTAGCGGGAGGGCCGGCCGGAGGTACTTC. This translates into CASSLATSGRAGRRYF.

The chain combines TRBV5-6 with TRBJ2-7; maybe TRBD2 (6 bases). The CDR3 covers 14 residues. Trimming pared 3 bases from V and 4 bases from J, leaving 14 bases between. Per the germline V gene, CDR1 is SGHDT and CDR2 is YYEEEE. CDR3 sequence reads: CASSSLGRDYEQYF. In DNA, the CDR3 is TGTGCCAGCAGCTCACTCGGGCGGGATTACGAGCAGTACTTC.

To note about this clone: This sample includes further DNA sequences coding for the same CDR3. The CDR3 loop is CASSIGTGYYEQYF. CDR3 nucleotides: TGTGCCAGTAGTATCGGGACAGGGTACTACGAGCAGTACTTC. The chain uses TRBV19 and TRBJ2-7; 9 bases match TRBD1. After removal of 3 bases from V and 3 bases from J, the junction contained 3 bases not matched to a gene. Germline lookup yields CDR1 LNHDA and CDR2 SQIVND (reference sequence). The length of the CDR3 is 14 residues.

The J gene is TRBJ1-1, the V gene TRBV6-5; D might be TRBD1 (5 bases). Trimming pared 2 bases from V and 3 bases from J, leaving 16 bases between. The germline V gene has CDR1 MNHEY and CDR2 SVGAGI. The CDR3 extends over 16 amino acids. CDR3 region: CASSYHWGRADTEAFF. The DNA of the CDR3 is TGTGCCAGCAGTTACCATTGGGGGAGGGCGGACACTGAAGCTTTCTTT.

Note on this clone: One end of the junction fails to match germline, which may point to a read error. J is TRBJ1-1 and V is TRBV7-9; D unclear. The CDR3 consists of 12 residues. Germline V gene lookup returns CDR1 SEHNR and CDR2 FQNEAQ (reference sequence). CDR3 in amino acids: CSSSLAATEAFF. CDR3 nucleotide sequence: TGTTCCAGCAGCTTAGCGGCCACTGAAGCTTTCTTT.

The V and J genes are TRBV5-1 and TRBJ2-5; TRBD1 matches 10 bases. The CDR3 runs 14 residues. CDR1 is SGHRS and CDR2 is YFSETQ in the germline V gene. The J segment lost 5 bases and the V segment lost 4 bases, leaving 5 bases of the junction unmatched. CDR3 DNA sequence: TGCGCCAGCAGCGGAGGGACAGGGGCGGAGACCCAGTACTTC. Its protein is CASSGGTGAETQYF. Using reference TRBV5-1 and TRBJ2-5 for the parts outside the CDR3, the full variable domain is KAGVTQTPRYLIKTRGQQVTLSCSPISGHRSVSWYQQTPGQGLQFLFEYFSETQRNKGNFPGRFSGRQFSNSRSEMNVSTLELGDSALYLCASSGGTGAETQYFGPGTRLLVL.

CDR3 sequence reads: CASVPRWEWGQNIQYF. DNA of the CDR3: TGTGCCAGCGTCCCACGGTGGGAGTGGGGTCAAAACATTCAGTACTTC. The chain combines TRBV9 with TRBJ2-4; tentatively, D is TRBD2 (5 bases). Germline CDR1 and CDR2: SGDLS and YYNGEE. The CDR3 is made up of 16 amino acids. V shed 7 bases and J shed 5 bases, with 22 bases lying between them.

The chain employs TRBV30 and TRBJ2-7; 7 bases are shared with TRBD2. This CDR3 is 14 amino acids long. J lost 3 bases, V lost 2 bases, and 7 bases had no gene match. Germline V gives CDR1 GTSNPN, CDR2 SVGIG (reference sequence). The CDR3 DNA follows: TGTGCCTGGAGTATCACCCCGGGGGGCTACGAGCAGTACTTC. Translated, it gives CAWSITPGGYEQYF.

This chain joins TRBV7-8 and TRBJ2-7, with 10 positions matching TRBD2. This CDR3 has 16 residues. Germline CDR1 SGHVS, CDR2 FQNEAQ. Germline trimming cut 5 bases from V and 4 bases from J; bases unmatched to any gene: 11. CDR3 in amino acids: CASSNGQREGVYEQYF. CDR3 DNA: TGTGCCAGCAGCAACGGGCAGCGGGAGGGGGTTTACGAGCAGTACTTC.

This chain connects TRBV9 to TRBJ2-7; possible D gene TRBD2, 5 bases. CDR1 and CDR2 from the germline V gene are SGDLS and YYNGEE. V lost 1 base, J lost 0 bases, and 8 bases lay in between. This CDR3 is 14 amino acids long. The CDR3 spells CASSVLDSSYEQYF. The CDR3 DNA reads as TGTGCCAGCAGCGTATTGGACTCCTCCTACGAGCAGTACTTC.

This sequence joins TRBV5-1 and TRBJ2-3; possibly TRBD2 for D (6 bases). Germline V gives CDR1 SGHRS, CDR2 YFSETQ. CDR3 length equals 14 residues. The ends were cut back, 2 bases at V and 6 bases at J, with 13 bases in the middle. In DNA, the CDR3 is TGCGCCAGCAGCTTCACGGGGGACTTCGATACGCAGTATTTT. Protein product: CASSFTGDFDTQYF.

The chain links TRBV9 to TRBJ2-7; 9 bases agree with TRBD2. With 3 bases clipped from V and 6 bases from J, the junction kept 7 bases outside the gene matches. CDR1 and CDR2 from the germline V gene are SGDLS and YYNGEE. This CDR3 is 14 amino acids long. CDR3 sequence: CASSAQGAGGEQYF. CDR3 coding DNA: TGTGCCAGCAGCGCACAGGGAGCGGGGGGCGAGCAGTACTTC.

The chain links TRBV4-1 to TRBJ2-1, with a tentative D call TRBD2 (5 bases). The V and J ends lost 0 bases and 2 bases respectively, with 14 bases between them. CDR3 length: 17 residues. Germline loops: CDR1 MGHRA, CDR2 YSYEKL. In DNA, the CDR3 is TGCGCCAGCAGCCAAGACAGTTGGGCGGGCACCTACAATGAGCAGTTCTTC. Residues: CASSQDSWAGTYNEQFF.

This clone occurred once. The rearrangement joins TRBV6-1 to TRBJ2-2, with TRBD2 identical over 13 bases. Germline-derived CDR1 and CDR2 are MNHNS and SASEGT. V lost 3 bases, J lost 5 bases, and 9 bases stayed unmatched. The CDR3 sequence is 18 residues long. The CDR3 bases are TGTGCCAGCAGTGACCCATTAGGACTAGCGGGAGAAACCGGGGAGCTGTTTTTT. Amino acids: CASSDPLGLAGETGELFF.

The chain joins TRBV27 to TRBJ1-6; D may be TRBD1 (6 bases). Germline assignment: CDR1 MNHEY and CDR2 SMNVEV (reference sequence). Trimming took off 11 bases at V and 7 bases at J, with 15 bases between the two ends. This CDR3 region has 13 residues. The DNA for the CDR3 is TGTGCCTGCCGGGACAAGGGGAATTCACCCCTCCACTTT. It translates to CACRDKGNSPLHF.

The chain employs TRBV4-3 and TRBJ1-1, with no clear D. From germline, CDR1 is LGHNA and CDR2 YSLEER. V was trimmed by 0 bases and J by 5 bases, leaving 10 bases between them. The CDR3 covers 14 residues. This CDR3 is CASSQDPTETEAFF. The CDR3 DNA follows: TGCGCCAGCAGCCAAGATCCGACGGAGACTGAAGCTTTCTTT.

The genes are TRBV7-2 and TRBJ2-3, with D maybe TRBD1 (6 bases). Per germline, CDR1 SGHTA and CDR2 FQGNSA. CDR3 size: 17 residues. Trimming removed 2 bases from V and 2 bases from J, with 17 bases in between. As DNA, the CDR3 is TGTGCCAGCAGCTTATATGAGCGGACAGTTCACACAGATACGCAGTATTTT. Residues: CASSLYERTVHTDTQYF.

This chain joins TRBV4-1 and TRBJ1-5, with D possibly being TRBD1 (5 bases). The germline V and J ends were trimmed by 0 bases and 6 bases, with 15 bases remaining between them. The CDR3 sequence is 16 residues long. Germline CDR1 is MGHRA and CDR2 is YSYEKL. CDR3 sequence (DNA): TGCGCCAGCAGCCAAGATAAGGCAGGGTTCGGTCAGCCCCAGCATTTT. Protein: CASSQDKAGFGQPQHF.

The chain links TRBV28 to TRBJ1-2; possible D gene TRBD1, 6 bases. The V and J ends lost 2 bases and 8 bases respectively, with 9 bases between them. Germline V gene lookup returns CDR1 MDHEN and CDR2 SYDVKM. The CDR3 is made up of 12 amino acids. The CDR3 DNA reads TGTGCCAGCAGTTTACCAGGGGACGGCTACACCTTC. It is translated as CASSLPGDGYTF.

The chain employs TRBV7-9 and TRBJ2-3; 8 bases match TRBD2. Trimming at V came to 8 bases and at J to 3 bases, leaving 19 bases not matched to a gene. Germline V gene sequence: CDR1 SEHNR, CDR2 FQNEAQ (reference sequence). The length of the CDR3 is 18 residues. In nucleotides, the CDR3 is TGTGCCAGCCCCAAAGGGAAGACTAGCGTAAATCCGACAGATACGCAGTATTTT. This sequence encodes CASPKGKTSVNPTDTQYF.

J is TRBJ2-1 and V is TRBV2; 8 bases agree with TRBD2. Germline V gene lookup returns CDR1 SNHLY and CDR2 FYNNEI. This CDR3 is built from 15 residues. The V segment lost 7 bases and the J segment 9 bases; nucleotides outside the gene matches: 14. This CDR3 is CASKRLASRGAEQFF. CDR3 in DNA: TGTGCCAGCAAAAGACTAGCGAGTCGGGGTGCTGAGCAGTTCTTC.

This clone was seen only a few times. The chain carries TRBV4-1 and TRBJ1-1; D is uncertain. Germline V lookup: CDR1 MGHRA, CDR2 YSYEKL. This CDR3 has 15 residues. Trimming cost V 3 bases and J 0 bases, with 11 bases left between them. CDR3 amino acids: CASSHGGLMNTEAFF. The CDR3 DNA reads as TGCGCCAGCAGCCACGGCGGACTAATGAACACTGAAGCTTTCTTT.